This TCR beta chain stems from a study of blood T cell repertoires in COVID-19. Whole-study context: Material from acute and convalescent COVID-19 was sourced from the United States, Italy and Spain. The analysed material was cDNA or gDNA that came from T cells, B-cell-depleted T cells, or PBMCs.

This clone was observed once. Study processing details: Nucleated cell number was recorded as an estimate derived from reference gene primer amplification. Method: immunoSEQ multiplex PCR; TCRdb's copy keeps in-frame clones and lacks some. V and J calls plus clone size are reproduced from that table; the DNA served to infer D and trimming. The sample lists 110,000 or so clones, roughly 85% occurring once. The germline CDR1 and CDR2 sequences are KGHSH and LQKENI. Trimming cost V 8 bases and J 0 bases, with 15 bases left between them. CDR3 length equals 15 residues. The rearrangement links TRBV18 to TRBJ2-3, with a tentative D call TRBD2 (6 bases). This clonotype was sampled from a human donor in a cohort sampled during active COVID-19. The material sequenced was peripheral blood. The CDR3 DNA follows: TGTGCCAGCCGTTATAGGCGGGATAGCACAGATACGCAGTATTTT. This translates into CASRYRRDSTDTQYF.